Below, one T cell receptor (beta chain) is given with its context. One junction end disagrees with the germline gene, perhaps due to a read error. From the 5' RACE reads, TCRdb called clonotypes with MiXCR, one entry per CDR3 protein. The sample holds tens of thousands of distinct CDR3 sequences; about 30% are singletons and the top ten take just over 4%. The CDR3 totals 14 residues. The germline V gene encodes CDR1 SGHRS and CDR2 YFSETQ. The genes are TRBV5-1 and TRBJ1-1; TRBD1 matches at 9 bases. The sequenced material came from tumor-infiltrating memory CD4+ T cells sorted from the breast tumor. As for subset: memory CD4+ T cells, CD4+CD45RO+CD25-. This sequence originates from a female donor with breast cancer. For the CDR3, the DNA is TGCACCAGCAGCGGGGGACAGGGCCGTACTGAAGCTTTCTTT. This codes for CTSSGGQGRTEAFF.